Listed below are T cell receptor beta chains from one sample, sequenced in a study of T-cell memory formation after mild COVID-19. TCRdb used MiXCR to reprocess the 5' RACE reads, holding one entry per CDR3 protein. This sample yields 140,000 or so distinct CDR3 sequences, of which under 25% are seen a single time; 2% to 2.5% belongs to the top ten. Specimen: PBMCs or a T cell subset sorted from them (not recorded which). Source of these receptors: an adult woman who had mild COVID-19 (a few samples of this study predate the infection). Cell type and time point are not known. Each CDR3 is given with its conserved first and last residue. The order of the fields is D gene, V gene, J gene, clone size, CDR3 DNA, CDR3 protein. A D gene is named only where the DNA matches it firmly. A clone size is listed for some rows: how often the clone was seen (once, few, many), or a class if it is expanded.

d_call: .
v_call: TRBV29-1
j_call: TRBJ1-1
clone_size: .
cdr3_nt: TGCAGCGTTGGGGGACCGGGGAAGGCCACTGAAGCTTTCTTT
cdr3_aa: CSVGGPGKATEAFF

d_call: .
v_call: TRBV29-1
j_call: TRBJ1-1
clone_size: few
cdr3_nt: TGCAGCGTCTCAGGGTCTAACACTGAAGCTTTCTTT
cdr3_aa: CSVSGSNTEAFF

d_call: TRBD1
v_call: TRBV7-8
j_call: TRBJ1-4
clone_size: .
cdr3_nt: TGTGCCAGCAGCTTAGAGGCGCCAGGGGGCTTCAATGAAAAACTGTTTTTT
cdr3_aa: CASSLEAPGGFNEKLFF

d_call: .
v_call: TRBV3-1
j_call: TRBJ2-2
clone_size: few
cdr3_nt: TGTGCCAGCAGCCAAGCGCGAATACAGCCCGGGGAGCTGTTTTTT
cdr3_aa: CASSQARIQPGELFF

d_call: .
v_call: TRBV29-1
j_call: TRBJ2-3
clone_size: .
cdr3_nt: TGCAGCGCCAGTCTTTGGACGGAGGGAGATACGCAGTATTTT
cdr3_aa: CSASLWTEGDTQYF

d_call: TRBD1
v_call: TRBV20-1
j_call: TRBJ2-3
clone_size: few
cdr3_nt: TGCAGTGCTAGATTATGGGACAGGGGCACCACAGATACGCAGTATTTT
cdr3_aa: CSARLWDRGTTDTQYF

d_call: TRBD1
v_call: TRBV7-8
j_call: TRBJ2-6
clone_size: .
cdr3_nt: TGTGCCAGCACCCGGACAGGGGGCTCCTCTGGGGCCAACGTCCTGACTTTC
cdr3_aa: CASTRTGGSSGANVLTF

d_call: .
v_call: TRBV9
j_call: TRBJ2-2
clone_size: .
cdr3_nt: TGTGCCAGCAGCGTTGGCCGGAACACCGGGGAGCTGTTTTTT
cdr3_aa: CASSVGRNTGELFF

d_call: .
v_call: TRBV7-9
j_call: TRBJ2-1
clone_size: few
cdr3_nt: TGTGCCAGCAGCTTAGATCCTAATAGGGAGGTCGAGTTCTTC
cdr3_aa: CASSLDPNREVEFF

d_call: .
v_call: TRBV29-1
j_call: TRBJ2-4
clone_size: .
cdr3_nt: TGCAGCGTTGGGGACATACTAGCCAAAAACATTCAGTACTTC
cdr3_aa: CSVGDILAKNIQYF

d_call: TRBD2
v_call: TRBV11-3
j_call: TRBJ2-5
clone_size: .
cdr3_nt: TGTGCCAGCATCTACGACCATCGACTAGCGGATACTCAAGAGACCCAGTACTTC
cdr3_aa: CASIYDHRLADTQETQYF

d_call: .
v_call: TRBV4-1
j_call: TRBJ1-2
clone_size: .
cdr3_nt: TGCGCCAGCAGCCAAGACGTACAGTTCGGAGGCTACACCTTC
cdr3_aa: CASSQDVQFGGYTF

d_call: TRBD1
v_call: TRBV5-1
j_call: TRBJ2-1
clone_size: .
cdr3_nt: TGCGCCAGCAGCTTGGCCGCGGGACAGGGGTCCTACAATGAGCAGTTCTTC
cdr3_aa: CASSLAAGQGSYNEQFF

d_call: .
v_call: TRBV27
j_call: TRBJ1-6
clone_size: few
cdr3_nt: TGTGCCAGCAGTTTGGGAGGGACTTTAATTTCACCCCTCCACTTT
cdr3_aa: CASSLGGTLISPLHF

d_call: TRBD2
v_call: TRBV5-1
j_call: TRBJ2-1
clone_size: .
cdr3_nt: TGCGCCAGCAGCTGGGCCGCGGAGGCGCGGGAGGGCTCCTACAATGAGCAGTTCTTC
cdr3_aa: CASSWAAEAREGSYNEQFF

d_call: .
v_call: TRBV7-9
j_call: TRBJ1-2
clone_size: .
cdr3_nt: TGTGCCAGCAGCCCCAACGGGGACGGTGGCTACACCTTC
cdr3_aa: CASSPNGDGGYTF

d_call: .
v_call: TRBV5-1
j_call: TRBJ2-2
clone_size: many
cdr3_nt: TGCGCCAGCAGCTTTCCCGGGGAGCTGTTTTTT
cdr3_aa: CASSFPGELFF

d_call: .
v_call: TRBV7-2
j_call: TRBJ2-1
clone_size: few
cdr3_nt: TGTGCCAGCAGCTTAACCCCTAGCGATAGAGGTGAGCAGTTCTTC
cdr3_aa: CASSLTPSDRGEQFF

d_call: TRBD2
v_call: TRBV20-1
j_call: TRBJ2-3
clone_size: .
cdr3_nt: TGCAGTGCCCAGCGGGGGGGCCTGGGCACAGATACGCAGTATTTT
cdr3_aa: CSAQRGGLGTDTQYF

d_call: .
v_call: TRBV6-6
j_call: TRBJ2-7
clone_size: .
cdr3_nt: TGTGCCAGCAGTTACTCGTTACGTGGGCGCCTAGTTAGCTACGAGCAGTACTTC
cdr3_aa: CASSYSLRGRLVSYEQYF

d_call: TRBD2
v_call: TRBV10-3
j_call: TRBJ2-7
clone_size: many
cdr3_nt: TGTGCCATCAGCGTGACTAGCGGTTCCTACGAGCAGTACTTC
cdr3_aa: CAISVTSGSYEQYF

d_call: TRBD2
v_call: TRBV5-1
j_call: TRBJ2-1
clone_size: few
cdr3_nt: TGCGCCAGCAGCTTGAGACGGCTAGCGGGGGCCTACAATGAGCAGTTCTTC
cdr3_aa: CASSLRRLAGAYNEQFF

d_call: .
v_call: TRBV6-1
j_call: TRBJ1-4
clone_size: .
cdr3_nt: TGTGCCAGCAGTACCCAGGGGCGGAGTGAAAAACTGTTTTTT
cdr3_aa: CASSTQGRSEKLFF

d_call: .
v_call: TRBV5-1
j_call: TRBJ1-2
clone_size: .
cdr3_nt: TGCGCCAGCAGCTCGAGTCAGGGGTCTCTTAATGGCTACACCTTC
cdr3_aa: CASSSSQGSLNGYTF

d_call: .
v_call: TRBV6-5
j_call: TRBJ2-7
clone_size: .
cdr3_nt: TGTGCCAGCCGCCTGACAGAGTCCTACGAGCAGTACTTC
cdr3_aa: CASRLTESYEQYF

d_call: .
v_call: TRBV6-5
j_call: TRBJ2-5
clone_size: .
cdr3_nt: TGTGCCAGCAGTTACTCGACAGGTCTGGAGACCCAGTACTTC
cdr3_aa: CASSYSTGLETQYF

d_call: TRBD1
v_call: TRBV3-1
j_call: TRBJ2-7
clone_size: .
cdr3_nt: TGTGCCAGCAGCCACATTACCCGGGACAGGGGAGATTTCAGCTACGAGCAGTACTTC
cdr3_aa: CASSHITRDRGDFSYEQYF

d_call: TRBD1
v_call: TRBV5-1
j_call: TRBJ2-1
clone_size: few
cdr3_nt: TGCGCCAGCAGCGTGAGGGCACAGGGGGCCTCCTACAATGAGCAGTTCTTC
cdr3_aa: CASSVRAQGASYNEQFF

d_call: TRBD2
v_call: TRBV6-1
j_call: TRBJ2-5
clone_size: .
cdr3_nt: TGTGCCAGCAGCCCTCGGGGGAGCGGGGGAGGAGAGACCCAGTACTTC
cdr3_aa: CASSPRGSGGGETQYF

d_call: .
v_call: TRBV3-1
j_call: TRBJ1-2
clone_size: few
cdr3_nt: TGTGCCAGCAGCCAAGCTACTAGGGCCGATGGCTACACCTTC
cdr3_aa: CASSQATRADGYTF

d_call: TRBD1
v_call: TRBV29-1
j_call: TRBJ1-3
clone_size: .
cdr3_nt: TGCAGCGCCTCATCCAGGGGGCCTGGAAACACCATATATTTT
cdr3_aa: CSASSRGPGNTIYF

d_call: .
v_call: TRBV11-2
j_call: TRBJ2-3
clone_size: .
cdr3_nt: TGTGCCAGCAGCCGGAGACAGGGAGGGGGTTCAGATACGCAGTATTTT
cdr3_aa: CASSRRQGGGSDTQYF